Below, 19 T cell receptor beta chains from the same sample are listed, as sequenced in a study of cytomegalovirus exposure and HLA in healthy donors. The PCR used 60 Vbeta and 13 Jbeta primers. Assay: immunoSEQ multiplex PCR; the TCRdb copy retains only in-frame clones and omits some. The data contain tens of thousands of clones, about two thirds of them singletons. Sequencing was done on a sample of PBMCs. The source of these receptors is a woman between 35 and 50 years old in good health and CMV-seropositive.

The chain joins TRBV9 to TRBJ1-5; the D is unclear. Per the germline V gene, CDR1 is SGDLS and CDR2 is YYNGEE. V was clipped by 4 bases and J by 2 bases, with 13 bases between them. This CDR3 comprises 15 residues. The CDR3 sequence is CASSPGQARNQPQHF. CDR3 in DNA: TGTGCCAGCAGCCCCGGCCAGGCACGCAATCAGCCCCAGCATTTT.

The gene calls are TRBV11-1 and TRBJ1-1; a weak D match, TRBD1 (5 bases). The germline CDR1 and CDR2 sequences are SGHAT and FQDESV (reference sequence). The V end was cut by 7 bases, the J end by 4 bases, with 13 bases between. This CDR3 spans 13 amino acids. CDR3 sequence reads: CASTGGTGTEAFF. The CDR3 nucleotides read TGTGCCAGCACCGGGGGTACCGGCACTGAAGCTTTCTTT.

Written as DNA, the CDR3 is TGCGCCAGCAGCTTACTAGCGGGGGACCAAGAGACCCAGTACTTC. As protein: CASSLLAGDQETQYF. V usage is TRBV5-1 and J usage is TRBJ2-5; 11 nucleotides match TRBD2. Germline V lookup: CDR1 SGHRS, CDR2 YFSETQ. This CDR3 has 15 amino acids. J was trimmed by 0 bases and V by 2 bases; bases with no gene match: 0.

The V and J genes are TRBV10-3 and TRBJ2-2; 12 positions agree with TRBD2. The CDR3 runs 16 residues. Trimming cost V 4 bases and J 5 bases; bases outside gene matches: 5. Germline CDR1 is ENHRY and CDR2 is SYGVKD. For the CDR3, the DNA is TGTGCCATCAGTGGGACTAGCGGGGTCAGTACCGGGGAGCTGTTTTTT. Its protein product is CAISGTSGVSTGELFF.

The CDR3 sequence is CASSLSRWEWYF. CDR3 coding DNA: TGTGCCAGCAGCTTGTCCCGGTGGGAGTGGTACTTC. The rearrangement uses TRBV7-6 and TRBJ2-7; D may be TRBD2 (5 bases). V was cut by 3 bases and J by 12 bases, with 15 bases left in between. The germline gives CDR1 SGHVS, CDR2 FNYEAQ. CDR3 length: 12 residues.

The V call is TRBV29-1, the J call TRBJ2-1; a possible D gene is TRBD1 (5 bases). The CDR3 loop spans 14 amino acids. Germline V lookup: CDR1 SQVTM, CDR2 ANQGSEA. Trimming stripped 4 bases from V and 7 bases from J, with 17 bases between. The CDR3 loop is CSVAVSRARNEQFF. CDR3 nucleotide sequence: TGCAGCGTTGCGGTCAGCAGGGCTCGGAATGAGCAGTTCTTC.

The chain links TRBV15 to TRBJ2-3; D may be TRBD1 (6 bases). From germline, CDR1 is LNHNV and CDR2 YYDKDF (reference sequence). V gave up 5 bases and J gave up 2 bases, with 8 bases separating them. CDR3 length: 13 residues. The CDR3, as DNA: TGTGCCACCAGCCAGGGGACCACAGATACGCAGTATTTT. This translates into CATSQGTTDTQYF.

V and J are TRBV9 and TRBJ1-5; D gene unclear. Germline CDR1 and CDR2: SGDLS and YYNGEE. The ends were cut back, 0 bases at V and 1 base at J, with 8 bases in the middle. CDR3 size: 15 residues. For the CDR3, the DNA is TGTGCCAGCAGCGTAGCTGGCTTCAGCAATCAGCCCCAGCATTTT. This translates into CASSVAGFSNQPQHF.

The chain employs TRBV5-6 and TRBJ1-5; D is undetermined. CDR1 and CDR2 from the germline V gene are SGHDT and YYEEEE. V dropped 1 base and J dropped 2 bases, with 16 bases sitting between them. The CDR3 extends over 17 amino acids. CDR3 in DNA: TGTGCCAGCAGCTTGAGATTCGGGGAGGGAGGCAATCAGCCCCAGCATTTT. It specifies CASSLRFGEGGNQPQHF.

This rearrangement joins TRBV18 to TRBJ2-1; 15 positions match TRBD2. J lost 2 bases, V lost 6 bases, and 11 bases had no gene match. Germline V gene data show CDR1 as KGHSH and CDR2 as LQKENI. This CDR3 spans 19 amino acids. CDR3 nucleotides: TGTGCCAGCTCCCCGACCGGGACTAGCGGGGGGTCCCCCTACAATGAGCAGTTCTTC. This codes for CASSPTGTSGGSPYNEQFF.

CDR3 amino acids: CASSFFGPTDTQYF. DNA of the CDR3: TGTGCCAGCAGCTTTTTTGGGCCCACAGATACGCAGTATTTT. This chain links TRBV5-6 with TRBJ2-3; D not resolved. The V gene lost 2 bases and the J gene lost 2 bases, with 9 bases spanning the gap. The CDR3 has 14 amino acids. Germline V gives CDR1 SGHDT, CDR2 YYEEEE.

The chain couples TRBV7-3 to TRBJ2-7; 7 bases map to TRBD2. Germline lookup yields CDR1 SGHTA and CDR2 FQGTGA. The V and J ends lost 5 bases and 0 bases, in that order; junction bases with no gene match: 7. The CDR3 runs 15 residues. CDR3 nucleotide sequence: TGTGCCAGCAGCGCTCAGCGGGGAACCTCCTACGAGCAGTACTTC. This sequence encodes CASSAQRGTSYEQYF.

V gene TRBV4-1 combines with J gene TRBJ2-3; 8 bases line up with TRBD1. This CDR3 region has 18 residues. The ends lost 6 bases at V and 1 base at J; junction bases unmatched: 15. CDR1 and CDR2 (germline): MGHRA, YSYEKL. The CDR3 sequence: CASSHRQGMGSGTDTQYF. DNA of the CDR3: TGCGCCAGCAGTCATCGACAGGGGATGGGGTCCGGCACAGATACGCAGTATTTT.

The rearrangement links TRBV2 to TRBJ1-1; D uncertain. The CDR3 length is 14 residues. V shed 4 bases and J shed 4 bases, with 13 bases lying between them. Germline CDR1 and CDR2: SNHLY and FYNNEI. The CDR3 sequence is CASSVSEASTEAFF. The CDR3 DNA is TGTGCCAGCAGTGTTTCGGAGGCGAGCACTGAAGCTTTCTTT. Complete variable domain (other parts from reference TRBV2 and TRBJ1-1): EPEVTQTPSHQVTQMGQEVILRCVPISNHLYFYWYRQILGQKVEFLVSFYNNEISEKSEIFDDQFSVERPDGSNFTLKIRSTKLEDSAMYFCASSVSEASTEAFFGQGTRLTVV.

The chain employs TRBV11-2 and TRBJ2-3; possible D gene TRBD2, 6 bases. This CDR3 comprises 18 residues. Trimming removed 5 bases from V and 0 bases from J, with 21 bases in between. Germline CDR1 is SGHAT and CDR2 is FQNNGV. For the CDR3, the DNA is TGTGCCAGCAGCCTCGTGGGGGACTTCGATTTTAGCACAGATACGCAGTATTTT. Amino acid sequence: CASSLVGDFDFSTDTQYF.

This clone was seen a handful of times. V gene TRBV4-1 combines with J gene TRBJ2-1; 8 bases are shared with TRBD2. The CDR3 is made up of 17 amino acids. V shed 3 bases and J 1 base; nucleotides not matched to a gene: 8. Germline V gene sequence: CDR1 MGHRA, CDR2 YSYEKL. The CDR3 here is CASSQGPERGSYNEQFF. CDR3 sequence (DNA): TGCGCCAGCAGCCAGGGTCCAGAGCGGGGGTCCTACAATGAGCAGTTCTTC.

Concerning this clone: One end of the junction fails to match germline, which may point to a read error. V and J are TRBV10-3 and TRBJ2-1; TRBD2 is a possible D gene (6 bases). This CDR3 comprises 13 residues. CDR1 is ENHRY, CDR2 SYGVKD, per germline. The CDR3 loop is CAITRDSHNEQFF. CDR3 DNA: TGTGCCATCACGCGGGACTCCCACAATGAGCAGTTCTTC.

The rearrangement links TRBV2 to TRBJ1-2; D is unclear. The CDR3 extends over 14 amino acids. With 3 bases removed from V and 8 bases from J, the gap between germline ends came to 16 bases. From germline, CDR1 is SNHLY and CDR2 FYNNEI. The CDR3 here is CASSEEGAVYGYTF. The CDR3 region has the DNA TGTGCCAGCAGTGAGGAGGGAGCGGTTTACGGCTACACCTTC.

The chain uses TRBV5-1 and TRBJ2-5; maybe TRBD2 (5 bases). Germline CDR1 is SGHRS and CDR2 is YFSETQ. The CDR3 sequence is 13 residues long. The V end lost 0 bases, the J end lost 6 bases, and 9 bases lay between the germline ends. Here the CDR3 reads CASSLDGVKTQYF. The CDR3 DNA reads as TGCGCCAGCAGCTTGGACGGGGTCAAGACCCAGTACTTC.